The clone carrying this TCR beta chain was counted ten times or more. Its antigen is still unknown. V was shortened by 0 bases and J by 6 bases, with 13 bases between the two germline ends. CDR3 length equals 15 residues. The germline V gene encodes CDR1 SGDLS and CDR2 YYNGEE. TCRdb called the 5' RACE reads again in MiXCR, with one record for every CDR3 protein. This sample has tens of thousands of distinct CDR3 sequences, with 4.5% to 5.5% found just once. This record belongs to a study of CD8 T cells in ankylosing spondylitis. Study-wide results and caveats: Certain motif variants had earlier appeared in reactive arthritis synovial fluid and blood. Ankylosing spondylitis blood appeared to carry a characteristic TCR beta motif of seven to nine highly homologous variants. The disease-linked clones had a CD8+ phenotype and low blood frequencies.

This chain connects TRBV9 to TRBJ1-3, with unresolved D. This TCR was sampled from a female donor with ankylosing spondylitis or in good health (not recorded which). Source material: blood, either unsorted or a sorted T cell fraction (not recorded which). The CDR3 loop reads CASSVAGHSENTIYF. The CDR3 DNA is TGTGCCAGCAGCGTAGCCGGGCACTCAGAAAACACCATATATTTT.